A single sample gave rise to the 5 T cell receptor beta chains below, sequenced in a study of early T cells in non-severe SARS-CoV-2 infection (dated by TCRdb to the early 2020s). The library was prepared using 5' RACE. Reads for this sample came from a NextSeq 500. The public reads were reprocessed in TCRdb via fastp at Q25 and MiXCR, keeping in-frame beta chains. Each entry merges the rows of one CDR3 protein and shows their most common DNA and genes. The sample profile shows roughly 20,000 distinct CDR3 sequences; roughly 6% of them were found once. Roughly 6.1% of the sample is taken by the ten largest. The sequenced material came from whole blood. These receptors were taken from an adult who was a healthcare worker with PCR-confirmed SARS-CoV-2 infection or an uninfected control (not recorded which).

This clonotype occurred many times. DNA of the CDR3: TGTGCCAGTAGTATTGATGCCCAGCGGGTGAACAATGAGCAGTTCTTC. Translated, it gives CASSIDAQRVNNEQFF. The genes are TRBV19 and TRBJ2-1; D is perhaps TRBD2 (6 bases). V was shortened by 3 bases and J by 5 bases, with 17 bases between the two germline ends. Germline V gene lookup returns CDR1 LNHDA and CDR2 SQIVND (reference sequence). There are 16 residues in the CDR3.

This clonotype was recorded many times. The rearrangement uses TRBV12-3 or TRBV12-4 and TRBJ2-2; the match to TRBD2 covers 15 bases. The CDR3 has 15 amino acids. V lost 6 bases, J lost 6 bases, and 2 bases stayed unmatched. As DNA, the CDR3 is TGTGCCAGCAGCGGGACTAGCGGGAGGTCCGGGGAGCTGTTTTTT. Its protein product is CASSGTSGRSGELFF.

This clonotype was seen repeatedly, ten times or more. The chain carries TRBV10-2 and TRBJ2-7; maybe TRBD2 (5 bases). The CDR3 is made up of 16 amino acids. Germline V gives CDR1 WSHSY, CDR2 SAAADI. Trimming removed 5 bases at V and 2 bases at J, with 19 bases between. CDR3 protein: CASSRVRSGIPYEQYF. DNA for the CDR3: TGCGCCAGCAGTCGAGTCAGGAGCGGAATACCCTACGAGCAGTACTTC.

The sample holds many counts of this clonotype. The chain has TRBV6-6 and TRBJ1-2, with D possibly matching TRBD1 (6 bases). There are 12 residues in the CDR3. The germline V gene has CDR1 MNHNY and CDR2 SVGAGI (reference sequence). V dropped 2 bases and J dropped 8 bases, with 9 bases sitting between them. The CDR3, as DNA: TGTGCCAGCAGTTACGAAGACAGGGGCTACACCTTC. Residues: CASSYEDRGYTF.

Regarding this clonotype: A clone one base away is much larger, so this may be a read error. The chain is built from TRBV3-1 and TRBJ2-5; D is ambiguous. Germline CDR1 is LGHDT and CDR2 is YNNKEL (reference sequence). The CDR3 loop spans 14 amino acids. The CDR3 here is CASSQYVAQESQYF. The CDR3, as DNA: TGTGCCAGCAGCCAATACGTCGCCCAAGAGTCCCAGTACTTC.